This passage covers 5 T cell receptor beta chains from one sample sequenced in a study of T cell clones after liver transplantation. This table comes from immunoSEQ multiplex PCR, and its TCRdb copy is limited to in-frame clones, with some not included. The repertoire holds under 55,000 clones, with approximately 86% as singletons. The material sequenced was CD4+ T cells from blood, taken 24 months after liver transplant. These receptor sequences come from a human patient who received a liver transplant. Among the T cells, some may be from the graft donor.

The rearrangement joins TRBV14 to TRBJ2-2; D possibly corresponds to TRBD1 (6 bases). From germline, CDR1 is SGHDN and CDR2 FVKESK. The V gene lost 0 bases and the J gene lost 4 bases, with 12 bases spanning the gap. The CDR3 totals 16 residues. CDR3 in DNA: TGTGCCAGCAGCCAAGATACAGGGTGGGGCACCGGGGAGCTGTTTTTT. Its protein product is CASSQDTGWGTGELFF.

The rearrangement links TRBV5-4 to TRBJ2-3; no firm D call. With 3 bases removed from V and 6 bases from J, the gap between germline ends came to 11 bases. The CDR3 runs 13 residues. Germline-derived CDR1 and CDR2 are SGHNT and YYREEE (reference sequence). The CDR3 is CASSSHGADTQYF. The CDR3 DNA reads TGTGCCAGCAGCTCTCATGGAGCGGATACGCAGTATTTT.

The chain carries TRBV15 and TRBJ2-5; 8 nucleotides line up with TRBD2. The V and J ends lost 4 bases and 5 bases, in that order; junction bases with no gene match: 6. The CDR3 is 14 amino acids. Germline CDR1 LNHNV, CDR2 YYDKDF (reference sequence). CDR3 DNA: TGTGCCACCAGCATTAGCGGGACGAGGGAGACCCAGTACTTC. This sequence encodes CATSISGTRETQYF.

V gene TRBV10-2 combines with J gene TRBJ1-1; 7 bases agree with TRBD1. J lost 2 bases, V lost 5 bases, and 8 bases had no gene match. Germline loops: CDR1 WSHSY, CDR2 SAAADI. The CDR3 totals 15 residues. The chain's CDR3 is CASSFPTGTNTEAFF. CDR3 bases: TGCGCCAGCAGTTTCCCGACAGGGACAAACACTGAAGCTTTCTTT.

The chain links TRBV28 to TRBJ2-7; D unresolved. The CDR3 length is 14 residues. The V gene lost 3 bases and the J gene lost 2 bases, with 11 bases spanning the gap. CDR1 is MDHEN, CDR2 SYDVKM, per germline. The CDR3 DNA follows: TGTGCCAGCAGTTTGAGTCTGCCCACCTACGAGCAGTACTTC. Translation gives CASSLSLPTYEQYF.